This passage covers 2 T cell receptor beta chains from one sample sequenced in a study of blood T cell repertoires in COVID-19. TCRdb's copy holds only in-frame clones and misses some; the assay was immunoSEQ multiplex PCR. The sample has under 200,000 clones; over 75% are singletons. The sequenced sample was peripheral blood. These TCRs come from an elderly woman with acute or convalescent COVID-19.

This rearrangement joins TRBV4-1 to TRBJ2-7, with 7 bases aligning to TRBD1. The germline V gene has CDR1 MGHRA and CDR2 YSYEKL. Trimming cost V 5 bases and J 3 bases; bases outside gene matches: 10. The CDR3 consists of 15 residues. The CDR3 here is CASSSPGQYIYEQYF. The CDR3 DNA follows: TGCGCCAGCAGCTCACCGGGACAGTACATCTACGAGCAGTACTTC.

The genes are TRBV24-1 and TRBJ2-2; tentatively, D is TRBD2 (6 bases). V was clipped by 4 bases and J by 5 bases, with 19 bases between them. The germline gives CDR1 KGHDR, CDR2 SFDVKD. The length of the CDR3 is 17 residues. CDR3 sequence (DNA): TGTGCCACCAGTGACGGAGGGGTTCTAAGGCAAACCGGGGAGCTGTTTTTT. It is translated as CATSDGGVLRQTGELFF.